At least ten counts were recorded for the clone carrying this T cell receptor beta chain. Its antigen is unidentified. This sample was included in a study of blood T cells in healthy people across ages. Whole-study findings and limits: Per million T cells, TCR beta diversity dropped roughly linearly as age increased. In long-lived donors, naive CD4+ cell counts and diversity exceeded those of aged donors.

Next came a second PCR, run for about 6 to 12 cycles, which used a sample-barcoded 5' primer along with a J-beta primer mix. Unique molecular identifiers of 12 random nucleotides labeled each cDNA. From the 5' RACE reads, TCRdb called clonotypes with MiXCR, one entry per CDR3 protein. The sample comprises over 500,000 distinct CDR3 sequences, around 52% of which are singletons, and less than 15% rests with the top ten. Peripheral blood, roughly 9.1 milliliters per donor, was collected. This CDR3 region has 13 residues. V shed 4 bases and J 4 bases; nucleotides not matched to a gene: 2. Germline V CDR1 and CDR2: DFQATT, SNEGSKA (reference sequence).

This chain joins TRBV20-1 and TRBJ2-1, with TRBD2 identical over 9 bases. The sequence came from a woman older than 75 in good health. Sequenced material: blood. The CDR3 DNA reads as TGCAGTGCTACTAGCGGGAAGTACAATGAGCAGTTCTTC. It specifies CSATSGKYNEQFF.